Listed here are 23 T cell receptor beta chains from one sample, sequenced in a study of blood T cell repertoires in COVID-19. Using immunoSEQ multiplex PCR, the repertoire was profiled, and TCRdb retains in-frame clones only, with some absent. The sample carries roughly 230,000 clones, around 81% recorded once. The material sequenced was peripheral blood. The receptors were gathered from a woman aged 55-69 years with active or convalescent COVID-19.

This sequence joins TRBV18 and TRBJ2-1; D call uncertain. V shed 3 bases and J shed 5 bases, with 11 bases lying between them. This CDR3 contains 14 residues. The germline V gene has CDR1 KGHSH and CDR2 LQKENI. The CDR3 DNA sequence: TGTGCCAGCTCACCTTCCCTCGCAGACAATGAGCAGTTCTTC. As protein: CASSPSLADNEQFF.

The CDR3 DNA reads as TGCGCCAGCAGTGTTGGAGGGGCGACCTACGAGCAGTACTTC. It is translated as CASSVGGATYEQYF. The V call is TRBV10-1, the J call TRBJ2-7; TRBD2 is a possible D gene (6 bases). The germline V and J ends were trimmed by 4 bases and 2 bases, with 12 bases remaining between them. This CDR3 is 14 amino acids long. In germline, CDR1 is WNHNN, CDR2 SYGVQD (reference sequence).

V is TRBV7-9 and J is TRBJ1-2, with a weak D call TRBD1 (6 bases). From germline, CDR1 is SEHNR and CDR2 FQNEAQ (reference sequence). This CDR3 spans 14 amino acids. Trimming pared 5 bases from V and 4 bases from J, leaving 14 bases between. In nucleotides, the CDR3 is TGTGCCAGCAGCCCGCGGACAGCTCCCTATGGCTACACCTTC. It translates to CASSPRTAPYGYTF.

The gene calls are TRBV9 and TRBJ1-2; D gene unclear. The CDR3 spans 13 residues. V shed 0 bases and J shed 6 bases, with 9 bases lying between them. Looked up from germline, CDR1 is SGDLS and CDR2 is YYNGEE. CDR3 DNA: TGTGCCAGCAGCGTAGGGGCAGACCATGGCTACACCTTC. This gives the protein CASSVGADHGYTF.

The chain links TRBV5-1 to TRBJ2-3, with 8 bases fitting TRBD2. The CDR3 is 16 residues long. Germline V CDR1 and CDR2: SGHRS, YFSETQ. J lost 5 bases, V lost 2 bases, and 10 bases had no gene match. The CDR3 DNA follows: TGCGCCAGCAGCTTTACCCGGGGGGGCGTTGGAGATACGCAGTATTTT. Amino acid sequence: CASSFTRGGVGDTQYF.

The chain is built from TRBV30 and TRBJ2-1; 7 positions agree with TRBD1. Germline values: CDR1 GTSNPN, CDR2 SVGIG (reference sequence). Unmatched junction bases numbered 7, after V lost 3 bases and J lost 5 bases. CDR3 length equals 14 residues. The CDR3 sequence: CAWSRDSSDNEQFF. The CDR3 nucleotides read TGTGCCTGGAGCCGGGACAGTTCGGACAATGAGCAGTTCTTC.

The chain joins TRBV5-1 to TRBJ2-3; 7 bases are shared with TRBD2. The CDR3 runs to 15 residues. The junction had 12 bases not matched to a gene; V was cut back by 4 bases and J by 7 bases. Germline CDR1 and CDR2: SGHRS and YFSETQ. The CDR3 is CASSQAGEGRNTQYF. CDR3 nucleotides: TGCGCCAGCAGCCAGGCGGGGGAGGGCCGGAATACGCAGTATTTT.

The chain employs TRBV24-1 and TRBJ2-3; 8 bases agree with TRBD2. With V trimmed by 2 bases and J by 1 base, 4 bases remained unmatched. Germline V gives CDR1 KGHDR, CDR2 SFDVKD. This CDR3 contains 16 residues. CDR3 nucleotides: TGTGCCACCAGTGATTGGGGGGGACTAGGCACAGATACGCAGTATTTT. Its translation: CATSDWGGLGTDTQYF.

This chain uses TRBV6-5 with TRBJ1-6; D gene ambiguous. Germline V gene data show CDR1 as MNHEY and CDR2 as SVGAGI. The CDR3 has 14 residues. V lost 5 bases and J 1 base, leaving 6 bases between the germline ends. The DNA for the CDR3 is TGTGCCAGCAGTCGGGAATCCTATAATTCACCCCTCCACTTT. Its protein is CASSRESYNSPLHF.

A note on this clone: The junction and the germline gene differ at one end; a read error may be behind it. This chain joins TRBV18 and TRBJ1-1; the D gene is possibly TRBD1 (6 bases). The CDR3 runs 12 residues. CDR1 and CDR2 from the germline V gene are KGHSH and LQKENI. The CDR3 loop reads CASSSPGAPAFF. In nucleotides, the CDR3 is TGTGCCAGCTCATCACCAGGGGCGCCGGCTTTCTTT.

The rearrangement joins TRBV2 to TRBJ2-3; D perhaps matches TRBD2 (5 bases). CDR1 is SNHLY, CDR2 FYNNEI, per germline. Between the trimmed V and J ends, which lost 0 bases and 3 bases, there was a span of 10 bases. This CDR3 contains 15 residues. In DNA form, the CDR3 reads TGTGCCAGCAGTGAAGCGGTAGGAGGAACAGATACGCAGTATTTT. Its translation is CASSEAVGGTDTQYF. Full variable domain (outside the CDR3, taken from reference TRBV2 and TRBJ2-3): EPEVTQTPSHQVTQMGQEVILRCVPISNHLYFYWYRQILGQKVEFLVSFYNNEISEKSEIFDDQFSVERPDGSNFTLKIRSTKLEDSAMYFCASSEAVGGTDTQYFGPGTRLTVL.

This clone was seen a single time. The rearrangement joins TRBV19 to TRBJ2-5; 7 bases are shared with TRBD1. V trimming: 0 bases; J trimming: 6 bases; junction bases outside the gene matches: 1. The CDR3 extends over 13 amino acids. Germline V gene lookup returns CDR1 LNHDA and CDR2 SQIVND (reference sequence). As DNA, the CDR3 is TGTGCCAGTAGTATAGACAGGGGGAAGACCCAGTACTTC. Protein product: CASSIDRGKTQYF.

In this sample, this clone turned up once. The DNA for the CDR3 is TGTGCCAGCCAGGGAATTCCTAATGAAAAACTGTTTTTT. As protein: CASQGIPNEKLFF. The chain has TRBV5-6 and TRBJ1-4, with a possible D match to TRBD1 (5 bases). Trimming removed 7 bases from V and 3 bases from J, with 10 bases in between. In germline, CDR1 is SGHDT, CDR2 YYEEEE. This CDR3 is built from 13 residues. The full variable domain, completed using reference TRBV5-6 and TRBJ1-4, is DAGVTQSPTHLIKTRGQQVTLRCSPKSGHDTVSWYQQALGQGPQFIFQYYEEEERQRGNFPDRFSGHQFPNYSSELNVNALLLGDSALYLCASQGIPNEKLFFGSGTQLSVL.

The chain links TRBV30 to TRBJ1-2; 7 nucleotides agree with TRBD1. There are 14 residues in the CDR3. V shed 3 bases, J shed 1 base, and the junction held 5 bases outside the gene matches. CDR1 and CDR2 (germline): GTSNPN, SVGIG (reference sequence). CDR3 protein: CAWRKDRLNYGYTF. In DNA form, the CDR3 reads TGTGCCTGGAGGAAGGACAGGCTTAACTATGGCTACACCTTC. Together with reference TRBV30 and TRBJ1-2, the CDR3 gives the full variable domain: SQTIHQWPATLVQPVGSPLSLECTVEGTSNPNLYWYRQAAGRGLQLLFYSVGIGQISSEVPQNLSASRPQDRQFILSSKKLLLSDSGFYLCAWRKDRLNYGYTFGSGTRLTVV.

This chain links TRBV7-9 with TRBJ2-3; D is unclear. Trimming removed 1 base at V and 5 bases at J, with 10 bases between. The length of the CDR3 is 14 residues. Per germline, CDR1 SEHNR and CDR2 FQNEAQ (reference sequence). CDR3 residues: CASSLGWSVDTQYF. The CDR3 region has the DNA TGTGCCAGCAGCTTAGGTTGGAGCGTAGATACGCAGTATTTT.

This rearrangement joins TRBV7-9 to TRBJ1-1, with 7 bases aligning to TRBD1. The CDR3 has 12 amino acids. V was pared by 5 bases and J by 10 bases, with 7 bases of the junction left unmatched. Germline values: CDR1 SEHNR, CDR2 FQNEAQ (reference sequence). The DNA of the CDR3 is TGTGCCAGCAGCCAGGACAGGATTAGAGCTTTCTTT. Residues: CASSQDRIRAFF.

In its sample, this clone was seen once. The V gene is TRBV6-6, the J gene TRBJ2-7, with D possibly TRBD1 on 5 matching bases. The CDR3 has 14 amino acids. CDR1 MNHNY and CDR2 SVGAGI come from the germline V gene (reference sequence). The V end was cut by 6 bases, the J end by 2 bases, with 14 bases between. Here the CDR3 reads CASSQTATPYEQYF. CDR3 bases: TGTGCCAGCAGCCAGACAGCCACCCCCTACGAGCAGTACTTC.

V usage is TRBV5-6 and J usage is TRBJ2-3; 11 nucleotides line up with TRBD2. The V and J ends lost 0 bases and 5 bases, in that order; junction bases with no gene match: 11. This CDR3 is built from 18 residues. Germline V gene data show CDR1 as SGHDT and CDR2 as YYEEEE. The CDR3 DNA follows: TGTGCCAGCAGCTTGGAGTATAGCGGGGGGGCCTTTGGAGATACGCAGTATTTT. Translation: CASSLEYSGGAFGDTQYF.

This clone showed up just once. The chain employs TRBV6-5 and TRBJ2-3, with 7 bases aligning to TRBD1. The V segment lost 5 bases and the J segment 9 bases; nucleotides outside the gene matches: 5. The CDR3 has 12 residues. The germline V gene encodes CDR1 MNHEY and CDR2 SVGAGI. In DNA, the CDR3 is TGTGCCAGCAGTCAGGGGGACGGAACGCAGTATTTT. Translation: CASSQGDGTQYF.

This sequence joins TRBV18 and TRBJ1-1, with a weak D call TRBD1 (5 bases). CDR1 is KGHSH and CDR2 is LQKENI in the germline V gene. The CDR3 runs 15 residues. Trimming took 0 bases from V and 6 from J, leaving 14 bases between them. The CDR3 DNA reads as TGTGCCAGCTCACCACCGCAGGGCCTGGTCGCTGAAGCTTTCTTT. It translates to CASSPPQGLVAEAFF.

The genes are TRBV28 and TRBJ1-2; a weak D match, TRBD1 (5 bases). Trimming removed 2 bases at V and 3 bases at J, with 13 bases between. The CDR3 is 15 amino acids. Per germline, CDR1 MDHEN and CDR2 SYDVKM. DNA of the CDR3: TGTGCCAGCAGTTTAAGGGACTCTCGGGACTATGGCTACACCTTC. Translating it yields CASSLRDSRDYGYTF.

This clone was recorded once. This chain connects TRBV29-1 to TRBJ2-1, with 7 bases aligning to TRBD1. The germline gives CDR1 SQVTM, CDR2 ANQGSEA. The junction had 5 bases not matched to a gene; V was cut back by 6 bases and J by 0 bases. There are 14 residues in the CDR3. The CDR3 sequence: CSVAHRGSYNEQFF. In DNA, the CDR3 is TGCAGCGTAGCCCACAGGGGCTCCTACAATGAGCAGTTCTTC.

The CDR3 coding sequence is TGTGCCAGCAGCCAATTGGGTCGGAGCCTGGCTAACTATGGCTACACCTTC. Its translation: CASSQLGRSLANYGYTF. The rearrangement links TRBV3-1 (or the pseudogene TRBV3-2) to TRBJ1-2; D unresolved. CDR3 length: 17 residues. Germline lookup yields CDR1 LGHDT and CDR2 YNNKEL (reference sequence). V lost 2 bases and J lost 0, with 16 bases in between.